This T cell receptor (beta chain) was profiled in a study of cytomegalovirus exposure and HLA in healthy donors. Study in general: Among the roughly 400 genotyped donors, 70% to 85% were placed in the Caucasian-associated ancestry cluster.

Germline CDR1 SGDLS, CDR2 YYNGEE. The CDR3 is 16 amino acids. Trimming removed 0 bases from V and 7 bases from J; junction bases left unmatched: 7. Study-level results: In an earlier analysis, in several hundred donors, most V segments appeared productive either ~90% or ~30% of the time. The authors later found most CMV-associated TCR beta chains appeared HLA-restricted.

As regards this clone: Its antigen is still unknown.

Amplification used 60 Vbeta primers and 13 Jbeta primers. Data came from immunoSEQ multiplex PCR; TCRdb stores just in-frame clones and leaves some out. Among tens of thousands of clones listed, around 66% were seen once. Input material: PBMCs. The source of this sequence is a man aged 60-69 years in good health and CMV-seropositive. The chain has TRBV9 and TRBJ1-2, with 12 bases lining up with TRBD1. The CDR3 sequence: CASSVVGTGGLSGYTF. The CDR3 bases are TGTGCCAGCAGCGTAGTAGGGACAGGGGGCCTTTCTGGCTACACCTTC.